The clone carrying this T cell receptor (beta chain) was observed at least ten times. The antigen remains unidentified. V shed 5 bases, J shed 2 bases, and the junction held 6 bases outside the gene matches. Per germline, CDR1 MDHEN and CDR2 SYDVKM. The CDR3 consists of 15 residues. iRepertoire HTBI primers and Arm-PCR of CDR3 regions built TCR beta libraries. TCRdb called the multiplex PCR reads again in MiXCR, with one record for every CDR3 protein. In the table there are 420,000 or so distinct CDR3 sequences, about a sixth of which are singletons. The time point: newly diagnosed GD, antithyroid drugs for less than 3 months. With RNA extracted from PBMCs as input, the TCR library was made. Patients hailed from an endocrinology department in Xi'an, China. The data were taken from a study of regulatory T cells in long-lasting Graves disease. Study details: Graves' patients, diagnosed recently, had received antithyroid drugs under 3 months.

The study, taken as a whole, reports: Persistent cases favored TRBV28, TRBJ1-2 and TRBJ2-5.

This sample also appeared in a second study, on T cells in Graves' hyperthyroidism and ophthalmopathy.

The sample here was peripheral blood mononuclear cells (PBMCs), taken at new diagnosis, from a patient treated with antithyroid drugs. V is TRBV28 and J is TRBJ1-2, with TRBD1 matching 9 bases. The sequence was collected from a woman aged 18-30 years with Graves disease. The CDR3 protein is CASSPGTGTNYGYTF. The DNA of the CDR3 is TGTGCCAGCAGTCCCGGGACAGGGACAAACTATGGCTACACCTTC.